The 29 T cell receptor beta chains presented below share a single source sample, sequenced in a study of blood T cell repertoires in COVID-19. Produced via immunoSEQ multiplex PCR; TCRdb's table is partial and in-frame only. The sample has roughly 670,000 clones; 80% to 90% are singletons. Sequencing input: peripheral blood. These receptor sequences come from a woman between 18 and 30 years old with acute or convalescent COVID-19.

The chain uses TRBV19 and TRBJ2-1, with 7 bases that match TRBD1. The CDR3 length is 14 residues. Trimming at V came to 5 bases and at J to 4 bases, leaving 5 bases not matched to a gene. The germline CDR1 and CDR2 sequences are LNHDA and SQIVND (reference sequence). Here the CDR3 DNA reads TGTGCCAGTAGTCCTAGACAGGGATACAATGAGCAGTTCTTC. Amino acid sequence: CASSPRQGYNEQFF.

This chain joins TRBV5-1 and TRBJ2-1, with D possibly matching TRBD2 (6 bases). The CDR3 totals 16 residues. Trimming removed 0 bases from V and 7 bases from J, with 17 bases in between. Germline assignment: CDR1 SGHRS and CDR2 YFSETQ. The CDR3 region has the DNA TGCGCCAGCAGCTTGGGCGTAGCGGCCTCCCGGAATGAGCAGTTCTTC. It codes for CASSLGVAASRNEQFF.

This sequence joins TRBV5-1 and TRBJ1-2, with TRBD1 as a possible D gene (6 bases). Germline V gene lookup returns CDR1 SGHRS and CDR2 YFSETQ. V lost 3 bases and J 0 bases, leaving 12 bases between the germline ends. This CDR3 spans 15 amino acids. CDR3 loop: CASSSLWTANYGYTF. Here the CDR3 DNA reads TGCGCCAGCAGCTCGCTCTGGACAGCTAACTATGGCTACACCTTC.

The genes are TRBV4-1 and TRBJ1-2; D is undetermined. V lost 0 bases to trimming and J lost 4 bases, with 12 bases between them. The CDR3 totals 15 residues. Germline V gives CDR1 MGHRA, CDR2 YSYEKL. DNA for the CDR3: TGCGCCAGCAGCCAAGAACCCCAGGCTTCCTATGGCTACACCTTC. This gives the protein CASSQEPQASYGYTF.

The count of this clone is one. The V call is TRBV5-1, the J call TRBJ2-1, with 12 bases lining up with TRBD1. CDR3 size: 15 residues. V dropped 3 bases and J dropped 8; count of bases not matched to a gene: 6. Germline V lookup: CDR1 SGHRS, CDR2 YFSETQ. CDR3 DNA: TGCGCCAGCAGCTGGGGACAGGGGGCGTCGGATGAGCAGTTCTTC. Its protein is CASSWGQGASDEQFF.

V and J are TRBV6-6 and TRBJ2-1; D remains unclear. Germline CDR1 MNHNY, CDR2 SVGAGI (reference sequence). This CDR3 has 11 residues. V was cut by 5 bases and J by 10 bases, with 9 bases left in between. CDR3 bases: TGTGCCAGCAGTCCAACCTACGAGCAGTTCTTC. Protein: CASSPTYEQFF.

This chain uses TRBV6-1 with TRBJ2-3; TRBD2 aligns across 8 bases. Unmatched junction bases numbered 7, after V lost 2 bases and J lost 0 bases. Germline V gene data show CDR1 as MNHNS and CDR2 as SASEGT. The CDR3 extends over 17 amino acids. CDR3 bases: TGTGCCAGCAGTGAATGGGGTAGCGGGGAGAGCACAGATACGCAGTATTTT. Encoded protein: CASSEWGSGESTDTQYF.

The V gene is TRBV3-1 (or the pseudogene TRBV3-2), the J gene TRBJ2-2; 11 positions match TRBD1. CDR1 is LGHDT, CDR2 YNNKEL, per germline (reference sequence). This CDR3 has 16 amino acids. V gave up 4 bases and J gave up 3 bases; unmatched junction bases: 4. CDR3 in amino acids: CASSRDRGVYTGELFF. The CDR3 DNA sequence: TGTGCCAGCAGCCGGGACAGGGGGGTTTACACCGGGGAGCTGTTTTTT.

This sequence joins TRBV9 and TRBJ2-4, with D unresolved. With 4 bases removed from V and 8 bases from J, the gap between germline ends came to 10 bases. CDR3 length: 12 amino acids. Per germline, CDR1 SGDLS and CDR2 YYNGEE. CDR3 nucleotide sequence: TGTGCCAGCAGCCCTACCGAGGACATTCAGTACTTC. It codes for CASSPTEDIQYF.

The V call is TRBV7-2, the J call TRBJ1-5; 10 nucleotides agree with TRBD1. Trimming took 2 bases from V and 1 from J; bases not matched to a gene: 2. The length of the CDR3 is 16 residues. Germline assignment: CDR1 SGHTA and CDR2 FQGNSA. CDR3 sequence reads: CASSLLGQGSNQPQHF. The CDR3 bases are TGTGCCAGCAGCTTACTGGGACAGGGGAGCAATCAGCCCCAGCATTTT.

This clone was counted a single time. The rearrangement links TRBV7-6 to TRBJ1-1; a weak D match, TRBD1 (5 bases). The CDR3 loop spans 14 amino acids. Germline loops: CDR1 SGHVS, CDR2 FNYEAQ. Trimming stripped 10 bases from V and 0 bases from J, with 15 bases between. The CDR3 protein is CATTGRTMNTEAFF. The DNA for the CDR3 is TGTGCCACAACCGGACGGACAATGAACACTGAAGCTTTCTTT.

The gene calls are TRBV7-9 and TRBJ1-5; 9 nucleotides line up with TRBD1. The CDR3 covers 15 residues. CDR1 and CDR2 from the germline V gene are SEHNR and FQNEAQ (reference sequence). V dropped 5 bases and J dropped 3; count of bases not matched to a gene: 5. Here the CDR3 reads CASSHGQGPNQPQHF. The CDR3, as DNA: TGTGCCAGCAGCCACGGACAGGGGCCCAATCAGCCCCAGCATTTT.

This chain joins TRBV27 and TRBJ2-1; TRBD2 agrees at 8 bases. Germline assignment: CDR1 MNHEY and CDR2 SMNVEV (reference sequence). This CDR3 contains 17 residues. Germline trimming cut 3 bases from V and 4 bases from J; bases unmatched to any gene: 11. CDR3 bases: TGTGCCAGCAGTTTCCTCGGGAGGACTAGCTCTTACAATGAGCAGTTCTTC. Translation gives CASSFLGRTSSYNEQFF.

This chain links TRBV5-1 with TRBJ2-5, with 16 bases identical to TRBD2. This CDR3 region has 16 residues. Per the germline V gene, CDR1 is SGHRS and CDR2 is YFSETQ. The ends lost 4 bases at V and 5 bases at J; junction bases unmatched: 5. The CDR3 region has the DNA TGCGCCAGCAGCCCGGGACTAGCGGGGGGGTTGGAGACCCAGTACTTC. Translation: CASSPGLAGGLETQYF.

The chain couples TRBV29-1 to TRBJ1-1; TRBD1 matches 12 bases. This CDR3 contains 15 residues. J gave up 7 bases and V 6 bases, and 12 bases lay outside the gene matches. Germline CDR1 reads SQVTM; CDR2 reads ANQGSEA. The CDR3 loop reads CSVAGTGGGRGEAFF. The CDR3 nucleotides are TGCAGCGTGGCCGGGACAGGGGGCGGTAGGGGTGAAGCTTTCTTT.

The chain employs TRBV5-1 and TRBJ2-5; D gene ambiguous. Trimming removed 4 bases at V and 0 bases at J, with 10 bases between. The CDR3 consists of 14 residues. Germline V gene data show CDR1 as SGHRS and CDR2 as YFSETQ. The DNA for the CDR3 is TGCGCCAGCAGCCCCACAAGTAACCAAGAGACCCAGTACTTC. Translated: CASSPTSNQETQYF.

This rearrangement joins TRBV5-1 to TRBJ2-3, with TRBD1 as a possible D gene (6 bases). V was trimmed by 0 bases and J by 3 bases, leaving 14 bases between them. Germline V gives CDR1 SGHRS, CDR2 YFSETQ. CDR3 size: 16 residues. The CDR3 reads CASSLVIGRGTDTQYF. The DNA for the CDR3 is TGCGCCAGCAGCTTGGTCATTGGCAGGGGTACAGATACGCAGTATTTT.

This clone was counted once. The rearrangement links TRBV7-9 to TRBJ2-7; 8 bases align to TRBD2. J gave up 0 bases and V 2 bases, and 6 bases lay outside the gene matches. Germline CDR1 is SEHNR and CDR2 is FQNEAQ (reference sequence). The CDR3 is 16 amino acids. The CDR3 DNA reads TGTGCCAGCAGCTTAAATAGCGGGGAGGGCTCCTACGAGCAGTACTTC. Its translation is CASSLNSGEGSYEQYF.

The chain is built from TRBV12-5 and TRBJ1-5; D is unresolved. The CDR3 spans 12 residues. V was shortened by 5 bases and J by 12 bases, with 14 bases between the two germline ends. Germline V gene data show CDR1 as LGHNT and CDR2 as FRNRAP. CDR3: CASGPTFRLQHF. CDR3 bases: TGTGCTAGTGGTCCCACTTTTCGACTCCAGCATTTT.

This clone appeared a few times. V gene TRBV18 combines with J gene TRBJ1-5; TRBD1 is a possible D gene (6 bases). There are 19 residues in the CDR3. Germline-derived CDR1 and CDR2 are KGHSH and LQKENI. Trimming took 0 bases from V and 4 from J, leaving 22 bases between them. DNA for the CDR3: TGTGCCAGCTCACCACCAACCATGGACAGACGCATACCTAATCAGCCCCAGCATTTT. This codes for CASSPPTMDRRIPNQPQHF.

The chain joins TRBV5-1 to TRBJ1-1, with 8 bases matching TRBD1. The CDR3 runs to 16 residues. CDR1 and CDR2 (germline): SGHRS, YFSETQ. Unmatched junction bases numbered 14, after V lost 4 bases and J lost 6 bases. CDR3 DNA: TGCGCCAGCAGCCGGGGTGGCGACAGGGGTAACGCTGAAGCTTTCTTT. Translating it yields CASSRGGDRGNAEAFF.

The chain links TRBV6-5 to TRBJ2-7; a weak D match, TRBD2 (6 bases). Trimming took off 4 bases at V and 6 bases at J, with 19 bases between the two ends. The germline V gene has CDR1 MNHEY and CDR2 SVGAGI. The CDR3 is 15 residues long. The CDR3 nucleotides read TGTGCCAGCAGTTCCCCCCACGGGGGTGCGGCCGAGCAGTACTTC. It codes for CASSSPHGGAAEQYF.

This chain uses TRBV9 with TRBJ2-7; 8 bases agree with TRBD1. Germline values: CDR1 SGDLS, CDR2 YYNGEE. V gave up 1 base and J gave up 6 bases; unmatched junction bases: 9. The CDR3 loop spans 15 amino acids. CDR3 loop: CASSVRGQGVSEQYF. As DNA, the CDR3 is TGTGCCAGCAGCGTACGAGGACAGGGCGTTAGCGAGCAGTACTTC.

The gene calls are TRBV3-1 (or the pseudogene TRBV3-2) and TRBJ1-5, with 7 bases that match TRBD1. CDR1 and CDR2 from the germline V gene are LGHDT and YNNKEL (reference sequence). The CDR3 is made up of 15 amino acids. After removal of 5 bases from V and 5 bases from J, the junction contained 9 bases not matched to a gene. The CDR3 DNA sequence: TGTGCCAGCAGCTTGGGAAGGGGGCCAGATCAGCCCCAGCATTTT. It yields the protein CASSLGRGPDQPQHF.

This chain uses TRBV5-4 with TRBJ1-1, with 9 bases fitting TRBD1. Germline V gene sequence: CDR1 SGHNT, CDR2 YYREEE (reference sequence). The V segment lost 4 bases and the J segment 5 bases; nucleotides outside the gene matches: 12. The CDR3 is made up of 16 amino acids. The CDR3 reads CASSPTYDRGGTEAFF. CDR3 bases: TGTGCCAGCAGCCCGACCTACGACAGGGGGGGTACTGAAGCTTTCTTT.

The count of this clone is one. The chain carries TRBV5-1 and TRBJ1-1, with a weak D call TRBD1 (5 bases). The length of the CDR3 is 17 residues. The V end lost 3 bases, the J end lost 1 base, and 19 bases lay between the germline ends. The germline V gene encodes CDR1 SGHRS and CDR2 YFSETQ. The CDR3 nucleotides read TGCGCCAGCAGCTGGGGGGTGGCCCTTATCCAGAACACTGAAGCTTTCTTT. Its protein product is CASSWGVALIQNTEAFF. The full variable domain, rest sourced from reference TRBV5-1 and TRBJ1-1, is KAGVTQTPRYLIKTRGQQVTLSCSPISGHRSVSWYQQTPGQGLQFLFEYFSETQRNKGNFPGRFSGRQFSNSRSEMNVSTLELGDSALYLCASSWGVALIQNTEAFFGQGTRLTVV.

DNA of the CDR3: TGTGCCAGCAGCCTAAACAGGGGCCGGGAGCTGTTTTTT. This codes for CASSLNRGRELFF. The rearrangement uses TRBV11-3 and TRBJ2-2; 7 positions match TRBD1. Trimming at V came to 5 bases and at J to 9 bases, leaving 6 bases not matched to a gene. The CDR3 is 13 residues long. CDR1 is SGHNT, CDR2 YENEEA, per germline.

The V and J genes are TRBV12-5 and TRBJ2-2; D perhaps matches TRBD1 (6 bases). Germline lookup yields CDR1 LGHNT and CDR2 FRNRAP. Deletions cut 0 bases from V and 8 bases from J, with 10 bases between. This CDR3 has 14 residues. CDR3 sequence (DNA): TGTGCTAGTGGTTTGGTCCAGGGGCCGGGGGAGCTGTTTTTT. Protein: CASGLVQGPGELFF.

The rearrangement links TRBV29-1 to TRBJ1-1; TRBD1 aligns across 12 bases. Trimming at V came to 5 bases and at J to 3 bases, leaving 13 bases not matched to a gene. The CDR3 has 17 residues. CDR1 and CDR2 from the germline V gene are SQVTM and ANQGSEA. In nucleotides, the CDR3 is TGCAGCGTTTTCCCTCGGGACAGGGGGCTGTCGGACACTGAAGCTTTCTTT. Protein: CSVFPRDRGLSDTEAFF.